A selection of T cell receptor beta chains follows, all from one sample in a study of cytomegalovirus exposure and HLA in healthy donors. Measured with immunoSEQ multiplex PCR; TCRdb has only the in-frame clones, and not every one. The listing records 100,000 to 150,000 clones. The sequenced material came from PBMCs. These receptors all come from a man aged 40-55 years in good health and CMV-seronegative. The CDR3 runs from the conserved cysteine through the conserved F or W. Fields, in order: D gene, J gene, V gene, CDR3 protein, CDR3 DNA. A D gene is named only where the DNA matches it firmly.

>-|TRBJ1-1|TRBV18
CASSPPLRSDTEAFF
TGTGCCAGCTCACCACCGCTCCGAAGCGACACTGAAGCTTTCTTT
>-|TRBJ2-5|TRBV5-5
CASSGTTGYQETQYF
TGTGCCAGCAGCGGTACTACAGGATACCAAGAGACCCAGTACTTC
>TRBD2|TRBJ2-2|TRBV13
CASSFQLAGVTGELFF
TGTGCCAGCAGCTTCCAACTAGCGGGAGTTACCGGGGAGCTGTTTTTT
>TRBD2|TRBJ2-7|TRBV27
CASRKKGTSGSSSYEQYF
TGTGCCAGCAGAAAAAAGGGCACTAGCGGGAGTTCTTCCTACGAGCAGTACTTC
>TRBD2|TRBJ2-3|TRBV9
CASSVSAGGGSDTQYF
TGTGCCAGCAGCGTCTCCGCGGGGGGTGGGTCAGATACGCAGTATTTT
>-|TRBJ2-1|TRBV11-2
CASSLLAASGAGDEQFF
TGTGCCAGCAGCTTATTGGCTGCTTCGGGAGCAGGCGATGAGCAGTTCTTC
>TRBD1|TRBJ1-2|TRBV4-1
CASSQDPDRSYGYTF
TGCGCCAGCAGCCAAGATCCGGACAGGAGCTATGGCTACACCTTC
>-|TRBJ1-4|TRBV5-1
CASSLEPNEKLFF
TGCGCCAGCAGCTTGGAGCCGAATGAAAAACTGTTTTTT
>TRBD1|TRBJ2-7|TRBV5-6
CASSLRGTGGYEQYF
TGTGCCAGCAGCTTAAGGGGGACAGGGGGCTACGAGCAGTACTTC
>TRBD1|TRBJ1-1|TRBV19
CASSSQGGPHEAFF
TGTGCCAGTAGTAGCCAGGGGGGCCCACATGAAGCTTTCTTT
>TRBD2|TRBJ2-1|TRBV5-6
CASSPTLGGYEQFF
TGTGCCAGCAGTCCCACCCTGGGGGGGTATGAGCAGTTCTTC
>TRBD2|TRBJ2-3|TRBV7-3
CASSPSGYSTDTQYF
TGTGCCAGCAGCCCTAGCGGGTACAGCACAGATACGCAGTATTTT
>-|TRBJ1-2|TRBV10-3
CAISSDRDYGYTF
TGTGCCATCAGTTCCGACAGAGACTATGGCTACACCTTC
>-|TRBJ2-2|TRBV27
CASSFFVGQPPSTGELFF
TGTGCCAGTAGTTTCTTTGTGGGGCAGCCCCCGAGCACCGGGGAGCTGTTTTTT
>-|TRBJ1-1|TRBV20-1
CSASVDTEAFF
TGCAGTGCTAGTGTCGACACTGAAGCTTTCTTT
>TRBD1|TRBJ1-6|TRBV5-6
CASSPWTGGSPLHF
TGTGCCAGCAGCCCGTGGACAGGGGGTTCACCCCTCCACTTT
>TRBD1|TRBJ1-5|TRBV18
CASSPQGTGGDQPQHF
TGTGCCAGCTCACCTCAAGGGACAGGGGGCGATCAGCCCCAGCATTTT
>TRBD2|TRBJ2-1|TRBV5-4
CASSPGTRSGEQFF
TGTGCCAGCAGCCCCGGGACTAGAAGTGGTGAGCAGTTCTTC
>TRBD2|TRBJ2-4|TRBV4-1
CASSQVGAGVAKNIQYF
TGCGCCAGCAGCCAAGTTGGAGCGGGGGTAGCCAAAAACATTCAGTACTTC
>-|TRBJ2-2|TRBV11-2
CASSLRDLAYTGELFF
TGTGCCAGCAGCTTAAGAGACCTAGCGTATACCGGGGAGCTGTTTTTT
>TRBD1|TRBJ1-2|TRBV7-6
CASSLGTGVILDGYTF
TGTGCCAGCAGCTTAGGGACAGGGGTAATCCTTGATGGCTACACCTTC
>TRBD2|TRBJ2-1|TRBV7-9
CASSLRLAGDNEQFF
TGTGCCAGCAGCTTACGGCTAGCGGGAGACAATGAGCAGTTCTTC
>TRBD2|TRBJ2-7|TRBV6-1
CASSDIPGTGTSALYEQYF
TGTGCCAGCAGTGACATACCGGGGACTGGGACTAGCGCCCTCTACGAGCAGTACTTC
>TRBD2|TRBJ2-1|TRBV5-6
CASSWTGTSPNNEQFF
TGTGCCAGCAGCTGGACCGGGACTAGCCCCAACAATGAGCAGTTCTTC
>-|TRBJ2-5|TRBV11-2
CASSLDGQPQETQYF
TGTGCCAGCAGCTTAGATGGACAGCCACAAGAGACCCAGTACTTC
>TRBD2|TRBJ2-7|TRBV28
CASSILAGTYEQYF
TGTGCCAGCAGTATCCTAGCGGGTACCTACGAGCAGTACTTC
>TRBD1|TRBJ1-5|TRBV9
CASSPRPNRGMEPQHF
TGTGCCAGCAGCCCAAGGCCCAACAGGGGGATGGAGCCCCAGCATTTT
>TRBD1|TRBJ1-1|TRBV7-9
CASSRGQGNTEAFF
TGTGCCAGCAGCAGGGGGCAGGGGAACACTGAAGCTTTCTTT
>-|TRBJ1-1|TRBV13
CASRFPSEGLGNTEAFF
TGTGCCAGCAGATTTCCCTCAGAGGGTTTAGGGAACACTGAAGCTTTCTTT
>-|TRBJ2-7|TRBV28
CASSHMLDYPTYEQYF
TGTGCCAGCAGCCACATGCTGGACTACCCAACCTACGAGCAGTACTTC
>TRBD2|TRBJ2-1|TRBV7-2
CASSRTGLAGGNEQFF
TGTGCCAGCAGCCGAACGGGACTAGCGGGGGGGAATGAGCAGTTCTTC
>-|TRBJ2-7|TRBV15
CATSRGGSTYEQYF
TGTGCCACCAGCAGAGGCGGCAGTACCTACGAGCAGTACTTC
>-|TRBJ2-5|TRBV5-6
CASSSFIRVWETQYF
TGTGCCAGCAGCTCCTTTATCAGGGTCTGGGAGACCCAGTACTTC
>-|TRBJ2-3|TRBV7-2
CASSLDIGLDTQYF
TGTGCCAGCAGCTTAGATATTGGGCTCGATACGCAGTATTTT
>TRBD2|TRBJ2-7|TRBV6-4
CASSDPPATSGRPAYEQYF
TGTGCCAGCAGTGACCCCCCCGCGACTAGCGGGAGGCCAGCGTACGAGCAGTACTTC
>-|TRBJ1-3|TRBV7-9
CASSLRGASGNTIYF
TGTGCCAGCAGCCTCCGCGGGGCCTCTGGAAACACCATATATTTT
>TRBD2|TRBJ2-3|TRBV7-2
CASSWVAGRGDTQYF
TGTGCCAGCAGCTGGGTAGCGGGAAGGGGAGATACGCAGTATTTT
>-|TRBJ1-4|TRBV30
CAWRPGQRNEKLFF
TGTGCCTGGAGACCGGGACAACGTAATGAAAAACTGTTTTTT
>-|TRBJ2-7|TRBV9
CASSVDLGLGGEQYF
TGTGCCAGCAGCGTCGACCTGGGACTTGGGGGCGAGCAGTACTTC
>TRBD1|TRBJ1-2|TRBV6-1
CASMDRSNYGYTF
TGTGCCAGCATGGACAGGTCTAACTATGGCTACACCTTC
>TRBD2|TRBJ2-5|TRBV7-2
CASSLAGAGGQETQYF
TGTGCCAGCAGCTTAGCGGGAGCGGGAGGACAAGAGACCCAGTACTTC
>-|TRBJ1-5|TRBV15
CATSRELAGPLSNQPQHF
TGTGCCACCAGCAGAGAATTGGCGGGGCCCCTAAGCAATCAGCCCCAGCATTTT
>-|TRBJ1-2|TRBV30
CAWTVPAGYGYTF
TGTGCCTGGACTGTTCCCGCGGGCTATGGCTACACCTTC
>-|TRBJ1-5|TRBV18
CASSRETRENQPQHF
TGTGCCAGCTCACGGGAGACAAGAGAAAATCAGCCCCAGCATTTT
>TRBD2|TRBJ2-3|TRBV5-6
CASIVLAGGFLGTDTQYF
TGTGCCAGCATCGTTCTAGCGGGAGGTTTCTTGGGCACAGATACGCAGTATTTT
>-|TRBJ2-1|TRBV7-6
CASSRTYNEQFF
TGTGCCAGCAGCCGTACATACAATGAGCAGTTCTTC
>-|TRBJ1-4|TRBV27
CASSSGGLNRGKLFF
TGTGCCAGCAGTTCCGGCGGGTTAAACCGGGGAAAACTGTTTTTT
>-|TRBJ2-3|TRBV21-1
CASSEGLAGCGFTDTQYF
TGTGCCAGCAGCGAGGGACTAGCGGGATGCGGGTTTACAGATACGCAGTATTTT
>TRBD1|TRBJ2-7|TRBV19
CASSPTGQGSYYEQYF
TGTGCCAGTAGTCCAACCGGACAGGGGTCCTACTACGAGCAGTACTTC
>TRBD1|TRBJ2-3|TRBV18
CASSSFPGGSTDTQYF
TGTGCCAGCTCATCTTTTCCAGGGGGTAGCACAGATACGCAGTATTTT
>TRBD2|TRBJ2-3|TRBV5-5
CASVSAGGLSDTQYF
TGTGCCAGCGTGTCAGCGGGAGGGTTGTCGGATACGCAGTATTTT
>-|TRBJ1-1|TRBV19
CASSLGGGTRRTEAFF
TGTGCCAGTAGCCTTGGGGGGGGGACACGGCGTACTGAAGCTTTCTTT
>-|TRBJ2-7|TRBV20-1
CSGESYEQYF
TGCAGTGGAGAATCCTACGAGCAGTACTTC
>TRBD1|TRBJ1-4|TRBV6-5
CASSYSGQGAVEKLFF
TGTGCCAGCAGTTACTCCGGACAGGGGGCAGTTGAAAAACTGTTTTTT
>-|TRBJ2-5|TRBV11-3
CASSSGTGNFQETQYF
TGTGCCAGCAGCAGCGGTACAGGGAATTTCCAAGAGACCCAGTACTTC
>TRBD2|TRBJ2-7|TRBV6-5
CASSYRLAAYEQYF
TGTGCCAGCAGTTACCGACTAGCGGCCTACGAGCAGTACTTC
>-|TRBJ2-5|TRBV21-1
CASSLWTGIWQETQYF
TGTGCCAGCAGCCTCTGGACGGGGATCTGGCAAGAGACCCAGTACTTC
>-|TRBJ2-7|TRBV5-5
CASSLETGTHYEQYF
TGTGCCAGCAGCTTGGAAACCGGGACACACTACGAGCAGTACTTC
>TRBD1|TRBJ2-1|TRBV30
CAWSNGQGIYNEQFF
TGTGCCTGGAGTAACGGACAGGGGATTTACAATGAGCAGTTCTTC